The 27 T cell receptor beta chains presented below share a single source sample, sequenced in a study of identical twins. TCRdb re-called the 5' RACE reads through MiXCR, storing one row per CDR3 protein. The data show about 210,000 distinct CDR3 sequences, with roughly 9.4% seen just once and 5.1% held by the top ten. The sample was memory (CD45RO+) T cells sorted from blood. The receptors were gathered from a woman between 18 and 30 years old in good health.

The chain links TRBV7-9 to TRBJ2-2, with D perhaps TRBD1 (5 bases). The length of the CDR3 is 14 residues. Germline V gene lookup returns CDR1 SEHNR and CDR2 FQNEAQ (reference sequence). Trimming pared 2 bases from V and 6 bases from J, leaving 10 bases between. In nucleotides, the CDR3 is TGTGCCAGCAGCTTACAGGGCGGCTCCGGGGAGCTGTTTTTT. This translates into CASSLQGGSGELFF.

This clonotype was counted ten times or more. The chain joins TRBV6-5 to TRBJ1-3; D gene ambiguous. Germline values: CDR1 MNHEY, CDR2 SVGAGI. Trimming left V 2 bases short and J 0 bases short, with 8 bases between. The CDR3 totals 15 residues. CDR3 nucleotide sequence: TGTGCCAGCAGTTACGCAGCCAGCTCTGGAAACACCATATATTTT. Amino acid sequence: CASSYAASSGNTIYF.

Points on this clonotype: A read error may explain this, as a much larger clone is one base away. The CDR3 region is CSAPQGGRFIF. The CDR3 DNA reads TGCAGTGCTCCCCAGGGGGGTAGGTTCATCTTC. This chain connects TRBV20-1 to TRBJ2-1; D possibly corresponds to TRBD1 (7 bases). The germline V gene has CDR1 DFQATT and CDR2 SNEGSKA (reference sequence). The CDR3 length is 11 residues.

This clonotype was observed a handful of times. The gene calls are TRBV3-1 and TRBJ2-7; TRBD2 agrees at 11 bases. V lost 4 bases, J lost 7 bases, and 6 bases stayed unmatched. In germline, CDR1 is LGHDT, CDR2 YNNKEL (reference sequence). CDR3 length: 14 amino acids. CDR3 protein: CASSLAGGPGEQYF. CDR3 nucleotide sequence: TGTGCCAGCAGCCTAGCGGGAGGGCCGGGGGAGCAGTACTTC.

Here the CDR3 DNA reads TGTGCCAGCAGCTTTTCAATAGGTGGCTACACCTTC. Protein: CASSFSIGGYTF. The chain has TRBV11-2 and TRBJ1-2; D is unresolved. Trimming left V 3 bases short and J 7 bases short, with 9 bases between. CDR3 size: 12 residues. Germline V gives CDR1 SGHAT, CDR2 FQNNGV.

A few counts support this clonotype. The rearrangement uses TRBV14 and TRBJ1-6; D call uncertain. CDR1 is SGHDN, CDR2 FVKESK, per germline. Between the trimmed V and J ends, which lost 6 bases and 7 bases, there was a span of 16 bases. The CDR3 is 15 residues long. The CDR3 nucleotides are TGTGCCAGCAGGCTGTCCCGGGTCCTGAATTCACCCCTCCACTTT. Protein sequence: CASRLSRVLNSPLHF.

This clonotype has a handful of counts. The chain is built from TRBV6-1 and TRBJ1-2, with 8 bases lining up with TRBD1. Per the germline V gene, CDR1 is MNHNS and CDR2 is SASEGT. The ends lost 5 bases at V and 4 bases at J; junction bases unmatched: 6. The CDR3 contains 14 residues. CDR3 protein: CASSPAGTGYGYTF. CDR3 nucleotides: TGTGCCAGCAGTCCGGCCGGGACAGGCTATGGCTACACCTTC.

This chain joins TRBV20-1 and TRBJ2-7; D is ambiguous. The germline gives CDR1 DFQATT, CDR2 SNEGSKA (reference sequence). V lost 1 base and J lost 4, with 17 bases in between. This CDR3 has 15 residues. In DNA form, the CDR3 reads TGCAGTGCTAGAGTTGGACCCGACTTTCGATACGAGCAGTACTTC. Residues: CSARVGPDFRYEQYF.

V and J are TRBV12-3 or TRBV12-4 and TRBJ1-6, with a tentative D call TRBD1 (5 bases). Trimming cost V 6 bases and J 4 bases, with 13 bases left between them. The CDR3 is 15 residues long. CDR3 protein: CASSIQDTYNSPLHF. The CDR3 coding sequence is TGTGCCAGCAGCATACAGGATACATATAATTCACCCCTCCACTTT.

The V gene is TRBV28, the J gene TRBJ2-3; 7 bases map to TRBD1. There are 21 residues in the CDR3. Germline V CDR1 and CDR2: MDHEN, SYDVKM. V trimming: 5 bases; J trimming: 3 bases; junction bases outside the gene matches: 26. The CDR3 reads CASSDLPGQSQEARATDTQYF. DNA of the CDR3: TGTGCCAGCAGTGACTTACCGGGACAGTCCCAAGAAGCAAGGGCTACAGATACGCAGTATTTT.

This chain joins TRBV4-1 and TRBJ2-1, with TRBD2 identical over 7 bases. The CDR3 has 13 amino acids. The V gene's germline CDR1 is MGHRA and CDR2 YSYEKL. Trimming took 3 bases from V and 14 from J; bases not matched to a gene: 10. The CDR3 DNA follows: TGCGCCAGCAGCCAGACTAGCAGGACGAGCGAGTTCTTC. It is translated as CASSQTSRTSEFF.

This clonotype was found many times. CDR3 nucleotides: TGCAGCGTTGATCGGGCGGACGGGAGGGATGAGCAGTTCTTC. Protein product: CSVDRADGRDEQFF. This chain joins TRBV29-1 and TRBJ2-1; 8 nucleotides match TRBD2. This CDR3 has 14 residues. CDR1 is SQVTM, CDR2 ANQGSEA, per germline. The junction had 9 bases not matched to a gene; V was cut back by 3 bases and J by 8 bases.

The chain is built from TRBV25-1 and TRBJ2-2; D possibly uses TRBD1 or TRBD2 (5 bases each). This CDR3 contains 13 residues. Trimming shortened V by 4 bases and J by 4 bases, and 7 bases separated the two germline ends. Germline V CDR1 and CDR2: MGHDK, SYGVNS. For the CDR3, the DNA is TGTGCCAGCAGTGGGGGGAGCACCGGGGAGCTGTTTTTT. Its protein product is CASSGGSTGELFF.

The rearrangement joins TRBV5-1 to TRBJ2-6; 7 nucleotides agree with TRBD2. CDR1 and CDR2 from the germline V gene are SGHRS and YFSETQ. This CDR3 contains 14 residues. Trimming at V came to 3 bases and at J to 9 bases, leaving 6 bases not matched to a gene. CDR3 sequence: CASSWGTNLNVLTF. Here the CDR3 DNA reads TGCGCCAGCAGCTGGGGGACTAACCTCAACGTCCTGACTTTC.

This clonotype was seen many times. The chain uses TRBV12-3 or TRBV12-4 and TRBJ1-1, with D uncertain. V lost 2 bases and J 11 bases, leaving 15 bases between the germline ends. The CDR3 extends over 13 amino acids. The CDR3 spells CASSLIPATRAFF. The DNA for the CDR3 is TGTGCCAGCAGTTTAATCCCGGCCACGCGGGCTTTCTTT.

This rearrangement joins TRBV2 to TRBJ2-4, with D unclear. V lost 8 bases and J lost 4, with 12 bases in between. This CDR3 is built from 13 residues. The germline V gene encodes CDR1 SNHLY and CDR2 FYNNEI. CDR3 bases: TGTGCCAGCCGTTCGGACGGGAAAAACATTCAGTACTTC. It yields the protein CASRSDGKNIQYF.

This clonotype has at least ten counts. This chain's CDR3 is CASSQPDRGPGSPLHF. For the CDR3, the DNA is TGTGCCAGCAGCCAGCCGGACAGGGGGCCGGGATCACCCCTCCACTTT. The chain couples TRBV3-1 to TRBJ1-6; TRBD1 aligns across 11 bases. After removal of 3 bases from V and 10 bases from J, the junction contained 8 bases not matched to a gene. This CDR3 region has 16 residues. The V gene's germline CDR1 is LGHDT and CDR2 YNNKEL (reference sequence).

The chain uses TRBV6-4 and TRBJ2-3, with no clear D. The V and J ends lost 3 bases and 0 bases respectively, with 4 bases between them. This CDR3 has 13 residues. Germline loops: CDR1 MRHNA, CDR2 SNTAGT. The CDR3 coding sequence is TGTGCCAGCAGTGAGGCGAGCACAGATACGCAGTATTTT. It is translated as CASSEASTDTQYF.

This clonotype was found a few times. The CDR3 here is CASSLGASGAETQYF. CDR3 sequence (DNA): TGCGCCAGCAGCTTGGGCGCTAGCGGGGCAGAGACCCAGTACTTC. This chain connects TRBV5-1 to TRBJ2-5; 9 bases are shared with TRBD2. The CDR3 totals 15 residues. V lost 0 bases, J lost 4 bases, and 4 bases stayed unmatched. Germline CDR1 reads SGHRS; CDR2 reads YFSETQ. The whole variable domain, remainder taken from reference TRBV5-1 and TRBJ2-5, is KAGVTQTPRYLIKTRGQQVTLSCSPISGHRSVSWYQQTPGQGLQFLFEYFSETQRNKGNFPGRFSGRQFSNSRSEMNVSTLELGDSALYLCASSLGASGAETQYFGPGTRLLVL.

This clonotype has more than one count but fewer than ten. CDR3 bases: TGTGCCAGCAGTTTATCGGGCCCTACGGGGGCCAACGTCCTGACTTTC. Translation gives CASSLSGPTGANVLTF. J is TRBJ2-6 and V is TRBV27; unclear D gene. Per the germline V gene, CDR1 is MNHEY and CDR2 is SMNVEV (reference sequence). The length of the CDR3 is 16 residues. Trimming cost V 0 bases and J 4 bases, with 10 bases left between them. Supplemented by reference TRBV27 and TRBJ2-6, the full variable domain reads EAQVTQNPRYLITVTGKKLTVTCSQNMNHEYMSWYRQDPGLGLRQIYYSMNVEVTDKGDVPEGYKVSRKEKRNFPLILESPSPNQTSLYFCASSLSGPTGANVLTFGAGSRLTVL.

The chain has TRBV7-6 and TRBJ2-7, with a tentative D call TRBD1 (7 bases). The length of the CDR3 is 16 residues. Germline V CDR1 and CDR2: SGHVS, FNYEAQ. V lost 1 base to trimming and J lost 9 bases, with 22 bases between them. The CDR3 sequence: CASSLESGLQGGRQYF. The CDR3 DNA reads as TGTGCCAGCAGCTTAGAGTCGGGGCTCCAGGGGGGTCGGCAGTACTTC.

This clonotype has ten or more counts. The CDR3 DNA follows: TGTGCCATCACGTCGGGCCAAAAGAACACAGATACGCAGTATTTT. Translated: CAITSGQKNTDTQYF. The chain recombines TRBV10-3 with TRBJ2-3; no clear D gene. This CDR3 contains 15 residues. Germline CDR1 ENHRY, CDR2 SYGVKD. Trimming took 7 bases from V and 2 from J, leaving 16 bases between them.

This clonotype occurred a few times. In DNA form, the CDR3 reads TGCAGTGCCAGTCGACAGGGCGCTTTGGCCAACGTCCTGACTTTC. As protein: CSASRQGALANVLTF. The rearrangement uses TRBV20-1 and TRBJ2-6; 7 positions match TRBD1. The CDR3 extends over 15 amino acids. Germline V gene data show CDR1 as DFQATT and CDR2 as SNEGSKA (reference sequence). J gave up 6 bases and V 6 bases, and 11 bases lay outside the gene matches.

This clonotype was seen a few times. The CDR3 sequence is CASSFVGQGAPYGYTF. CDR3 nucleotide sequence: TGCGCCAGCAGCTTTGTGGGACAGGGGGCCCCCTATGGCTACACCTTC. The chain carries TRBV5-1 and TRBJ1-2; 12 bases are a match to TRBD1. Trimming removed 2 bases from V and 4 bases from J; junction bases left unmatched: 6. In germline, CDR1 is SGHRS, CDR2 YFSETQ. The CDR3 has 16 amino acids.

This clonotype was recorded a few times. The V call is TRBV7-9, the J call TRBJ1-6, with 7 bases identical to TRBD1. The length of the CDR3 is 15 residues. Germline CDR1 is SEHNR and CDR2 is FQNEAQ (reference sequence). Trimming at V came to 6 bases and at J to 4 bases, leaving 6 bases not matched to a gene. The CDR3 coding sequence is TGTGCCAGCAGTGAACGGGGACAGTATAATTCACCCCTCCACTTT. It codes for CASSERGQYNSPLHF.

In this sample, this clonotype turned up many times. V usage is TRBV20-1 and J usage is TRBJ2-5; D ambiguous. The CDR3 loop spans 14 amino acids. Germline CDR1 and CDR2: DFQATT and SNEGSKA (reference sequence). Deletions cut 0 bases from V and 1 base from J, with 9 bases between. The CDR3 here is CSAREVASQETQYF. CDR3 nucleotides: TGCAGTGCTAGAGAAGTAGCATCCCAAGAGACCCAGTACTTC.

Ten or more counts support this clonotype. The chain employs TRBV5-5 and TRBJ1-3, with D maybe TRBD1 (5 bases). V was clipped by 0 bases and J by 0 bases, with 13 bases between them. Germline CDR1 is SGHKS and CDR2 is YYEKEE (reference sequence). This CDR3 comprises 17 residues. The CDR3 protein is CASSLGDGHISGNTIYF. CDR3 nucleotide sequence: TGTGCCAGCAGCTTGGGCGACGGACACATCTCTGGAAACACCATATATTTT.